Shown below are 17 T cell receptor beta chains from a single sample sequenced in a study of OX40 agonist ivuxolimab in advanced cancers. Only in-frame clones appear in the TCRdb table, and some are missing; sequencing was by immunoSEQ multiplex PCR. The sample shows nearly 55,000 clones, more than 85% of them seen only once. Sample: CD4+ or CD8+ T cells sorted from blood, taken in a trial of the OX40 agonist ivuxolimab. The receptors come from an adult with an advanced solid tumor such as melanoma, head and neck, liver or kidney cancer.

The V and J genes are TRBV5-1 and TRBJ1-1; D is unclear. This CDR3 is built from 14 residues. Trimming took off 0 bases at V and 2 bases at J, with 8 bases between the two ends. Per germline, CDR1 SGHRS and CDR2 YFSETQ. The CDR3 reads CASSLGVSNTEAFF. DNA for the CDR3: TGCGCCAGCAGCTTGGGGGTGAGTAACACTGAAGCTTTCTTT.

This chain connects TRBV19 to TRBJ2-3, with D possibly TRBD2 on 6 matching bases. This CDR3 has 14 amino acids. CDR1 LNHDA and CDR2 SQIVND come from the germline V gene (reference sequence). V lost 7 bases and J 6 bases, leaving 17 bases between the germline ends. The CDR3 is CASNPGTRFDTQYF. DNA of the CDR3: TGTGCCAGTAACCCAGGGACTCGATTTGATACGCAGTATTTT.

The V call is TRBV5-1, the J call TRBJ1-4; D call uncertain. Germline V gives CDR1 SGHRS, CDR2 YFSETQ. The CDR3 sequence is 14 residues long. Trimming cost V 0 bases and J 6 bases, with 9 bases left between them. CDR3 bases: TGCGCCAGCAGCTTGGGCAGGCCCCATGAAAAACTGTTTTTT. This encodes CASSLGRPHEKLFF.

The V gene is TRBV2, the J gene TRBJ2-3, with D hard to call. V was trimmed by 3 bases and J by 2 bases, leaving 9 bases between them. CDR3 length: 14 residues. The germline V gene has CDR1 SNHLY and CDR2 FYNNEI. CDR3 sequence: CASSDSSVTDTQYF. In DNA, the CDR3 is TGTGCCAGCAGTGACAGTTCGGTCACAGATACGCAGTATTTT.

For this clone: A junction end diverges from the germline sequence, so it may reflect a read error. This chain uses TRBV20-1 with TRBJ2-5; D not resolved. CDR3 length: 9 residues. Germline assignment: CDR1 DFQATT and CDR2 SNEGSKA (reference sequence). The CDR3 sequence: CSAGRDRDF. The CDR3 coding sequence is TGCAGTGCTGGGCGCGATCGGGACTTC.

This clone was seen only once. This chain uses TRBV6-6 with TRBJ1-1; perhaps TRBD1 as D (5 bases). Trimming pared 8 bases from V and 1 base from J, leaving 14 bases between. The CDR3 is made up of 14 amino acids. Looked up from germline, CDR1 is MNHNY and CDR2 is SVGAGI (reference sequence). The CDR3 is CASLRDHTNTEAFF. CDR3 nucleotide sequence: TGTGCCAGCCTGAGGGACCATACGAACACTGAAGCTTTCTTT.

The chain recombines TRBV29-1 with TRBJ2-5, with 11 positions matching TRBD2. The CDR3 runs to 16 residues. The germline V gene encodes CDR1 SQVTM and CDR2 ANQGSEA. J gave up 1 base and V 4 bases, and 8 bases lay outside the gene matches. The CDR3 region has the DNA TGCAGCGTTGGAGGTGCTAGCGGGGGGCTCCAAGAGACCCAGTACTTC. Protein: CSVGGASGGLQETQYF.

This chain links TRBV7-8 with TRBJ2-3; no definite D call. The CDR3 is made up of 15 amino acids. V was pared by 1 base and J by 0 bases, with 8 bases between. Germline V lookup: CDR1 SGHVS, CDR2 FQNEAQ. CDR3 residues: CASSLVPVSTDTQYF. CDR3 coding DNA: TGTGCCAGCAGCTTAGTCCCGGTTAGCACAGATACGCAGTATTTT.

This chain joins TRBV5-1 and TRBJ2-2; 9 nucleotides align to TRBD1. Germline CDR1 and CDR2: SGHRS and YFSETQ. The CDR3 runs to 14 residues. The V gene end was trimmed by 4 bases and the J gene end by 6 bases; junction bases not matched to a gene: 4. Written as DNA, the CDR3 is TGCGCCAGCAGCCGAGGACAGGGGCCCGGGGAGCTGTTTTTT. This sequence encodes CASSRGQGPGELFF.

This chain connects TRBV6-6 to TRBJ1-1, with 7 nucleotides matching TRBD1. CDR1 MNHNY and CDR2 SVGAGI come from the germline V gene (reference sequence). The CDR3 is 16 amino acids. Germline trimming cut 5 bases from V and 1 base from J; bases unmatched to any gene: 10. Written as DNA, the CDR3 is TGTGCCAGCAGTCGGGGGGAGGGGGCTGGGAACACTGAAGCTTTCTTT. Protein sequence: CASSRGEGAGNTEAFF.

The chain links TRBV18 to TRBJ1-4; tentative D call: TRBD1 (5 bases). This CDR3 comprises 17 residues. Per the germline V gene, CDR1 is KGHSH and CDR2 is LQKENI. V was trimmed by 8 bases and J by 0 bases, leaving 19 bases between them. This CDR3 reads CASNKDTTGATNEKLFF. CDR3 coding DNA: TGTGCCAGCAACAAGGACACAACGGGTGCAACTAATGAAAAACTGTTTTTT. Full variable domain (missing parts from reference TRBV18 and TRBJ1-4): NAGVMQNPRHLVRRRGQEARLRCSPMKGHSHVYWYRQLPEEGLKFMVYLQKENIIDESGMPKERFSAEFPKEGPSILRIQQVVRGDSAAYFCASNKDTTGATNEKLFFGSGTQLSVL.

This rearrangement joins TRBV5-6 to TRBJ2-1, with D uncertain. There are 12 residues in the CDR3. Trimming took off 1 base at V and 6 bases at J, with 5 bases between the two ends. Germline CDR1 reads SGHDT; CDR2 reads YYEEEE. The CDR3 is CASSLYPNEQFF. The CDR3 DNA sequence: TGTGCCAGCAGCTTGTACCCCAATGAGCAGTTCTTC.

This clone was recorded once. V and J are TRBV5-1 and TRBJ2-1; TRBD1 matches 8 bases. The V gene end was trimmed by 3 bases and the J gene end by 6 bases; junction bases not matched to a gene: 2. Germline CDR1 reads SGHRS; CDR2 reads YFSETQ. The CDR3 sequence is 13 residues long. CDR3 bases: TGCGCCAGCAGCTGGACAGGGTCCAATGAGCAGTTCTTC. Translated, it gives CASSWTGSNEQFF.

This clone was observed a few times. The chain combines TRBV6-1 with TRBJ1-5; no reliable D call. The germline V gene has CDR1 MNHNS and CDR2 SASEGT. The CDR3 loop spans 12 amino acids. The V and J ends lost 0 bases and 9 bases respectively, with 6 bases between them. CDR3 in amino acids: CASSEAPWPQHF. DNA for the CDR3: TGTGCCAGCAGTGAAGCTCCTTGGCCCCAGCATTTT.

The rearrangement joins TRBV11-1 to TRBJ1-1; D might be TRBD1 (6 bases). This CDR3 comprises 15 residues. The V end lost 0 bases, the J end lost 7 bases, and 15 bases lay between the germline ends. Germline CDR1 and CDR2: SGHAT and FQDESV (reference sequence). The CDR3 coding sequence is TGTGCCAGCAGCTTAGCGCTTTTGGAGGGGGGTGAAGCTTTCTTT. Protein sequence: CASSLALLEGGEAFF.

The chain's CDR3 is CASRGTVSYEQYF. The CDR3 coding sequence is TGTGCCAGCCGGGGAACCGTCTCCTACGAGCAGTACTTC. The chain combines TRBV28 with TRBJ2-7; a weak D match, TRBD2 (5 bases). With 8 bases removed from V and 0 bases from J, the gap between germline ends came to 11 bases. Germline V gene sequence: CDR1 MDHEN, CDR2 SYDVKM. The CDR3 runs 13 residues.

The chain joins TRBV5-1 to TRBJ2-7; D assignment may be TRBD1 or TRBD2 (5 bases each). V lost 5 bases and J lost 2, with 17 bases in between. The germline gives CDR1 SGHRS, CDR2 YFSETQ. The CDR3 runs 15 residues. CDR3 residues: CASRSTGTAAYEQYF. Here the CDR3 DNA reads TGCGCCAGCAGGTCGACCGGGACGGCGGCCTACGAGCAGTACTTC.